Listed below are T cell receptor beta chains from one sample, sequenced in a study of cytotoxic CD8 clonotypes in ibrutinib-treated CLL. TCRdb keeps only in-frame clones here, not all; method: immunoSEQ multiplex PCR. This table holds 65,000 to 80,000 clones, roughly 85% found once. The starting material was PBMCs, obtained after 24 months of ibrutinib treatment. All receptors come from a human donor with chronic lymphocytic leukemia. The CDR3 runs from the conserved cysteine through the conserved F or W. A D gene is named only where the DNA matches it firmly. For some rows the clone size is stated as once, few or many, or as a class when expanded; others skip it.

J: TRBJ2-1
D: TRBD2
V: TRBV15
size: -
DNA: TGTGCCACCAGCAGAGATAGGGGTAGCGGGAGGGCCGGGATTGAGCAGTTCTTC
CDR3: CATSRDRGSGRAGIEQFF

J: TRBJ2-5
D: -
V: TRBV7-6
size: -
DNA: TGTGCCAGCAGCTTAAGGGTAGGAGAGACCCAGTACTTC
CDR3: CASSLRVGETQYF

J: TRBJ1-2
D: -
V: TRBV19
size: -
DNA: TGTGCCAGTAGTATAGATGACAGATATGGCTACACCTTC
CDR3: CASSIDDRYGYTF

J: TRBJ2-2
D: -
V: TRBV11-3
size: -
DNA: TGTGCCAGCAGCTCGACGAGGGGCGGGGAGCTGTTTTTT
CDR3: CASSSTRGGELFF

J: TRBJ1-2
D: -
V: TRBV5-1
size: -
DNA: TGCGCCAGCAGCATAGACGGAAGTAATGGCTACACCTTC
CDR3: CASSIDGSNGYTF

J: TRBJ2-3
D: -
V: TRBV7-3
size: -
DNA: TGTGCCAGCAGCCCGCTTTTAGGGGGAGCAGATACGCAGTATTTT
CDR3: CASSPLLGGADTQYF

J: TRBJ1-4
D: TRBD1
V: TRBV19
size: -
DNA: TGTGCCAGTAGTTTTAGTACAGGGGGCCGCGGAAAACTGTTTTTT
CDR3: CASSFSTGGRGKLFF

J: TRBJ2-5
D: -
V: TRBV18
size: -
DNA: TGTGCCAGCTCTCGACTTTCAGGGGAGGCGACCCAGTACTTC
CDR3: CASSRLSGEATQYF

J: TRBJ2-7
D: -
V: TRBV6-6
size: -
DNA: TGTGCCAGCAGCTCCGACTTCTACGAGCAGTACTTC
CDR3: CASSSDFYEQYF

J: TRBJ1-2
D: TRBD1
V: TRBV30
size: -
DNA: TGTGCCTGGAGTGCCCATCGGGGTAGGGGGCACGACTATGGCTACACCTTC
CDR3: CAWSAHRGRGHDYGYTF

J: TRBJ1-3
D: -
V: TRBV2
size: few
DNA: TGTGCCAGCCGGCGCTCTGGAAACACCATATATTTT
CDR3: CASRRSGNTIYF

J: TRBJ1-1
D: -
V: TRBV28
size: few
DNA: TGTGCCAGCATCCCGGGGGGGAGGGACACTGAAGCTTTCTTT
CDR3: CASIPGGRDTEAFF

J: TRBJ2-7
D: -
V: TRBV7-9
size: few
DNA: TGTGCCAGCAGCCCACATCTAGGCTACGAGCAGTACTTC
CDR3: CASSPHLGYEQYF

J: TRBJ2-5
D: -
V: TRBV7-9
size: -
DNA: TGTGCCAGCAGCGATCAGCAGGAGACCCAGTACTTC
CDR3: CASSDQQETQYF

J: TRBJ1-1
D: -
V: TRBV7-2
size: few
DNA: TGTGCCAGCAGCTTAGCCCAGAACACTGAAGCTTTCTTT
CDR3: CASSLAQNTEAFF

J: TRBJ2-1
D: TRBD2
V: TRBV11-3
size: few
DNA: TGTGCCAGCAGCTCGACTAGCGCGCAGACCTACAATGAGCAGTTCTTC
CDR3: CASSSTSAQTYNEQFF

J: TRBJ2-5
D: -
V: TRBV10-3
size: -
DNA: TGTGCCATCAGTCCGGGTGGGGGCTGGCAAGAGACCCAGTACTTC
CDR3: CAISPGGGWQETQYF

J: TRBJ2-2
D: TRBD2
V: TRBV28
size: -
DNA: TGTGCCAGCAGTTTTGGACTAGCGGGGACCGGGGAGCTGTTTTTT
CDR3: CASSFGLAGTGELFF

J: TRBJ2-7
D: -
V: TRBV20-1
size: -
DNA: TGCAGTGCTCAGGGTTACGAGCAGTACTTC
CDR3: CSAQGYEQYF

J: TRBJ2-2
D: -
V: TRBV6-5
size: once
DNA: TGTGCCAGCAGGTCGACAGCCCCGAACACCGGGGAGCTGTTTTTT
CDR3: CASRSTAPNTGELFF

J: TRBJ2-1
D: -
V: TRBV28
size: -
DNA: TGTGCCAGCATTAAGGGGAGCTCCTACAATGAGCAGTTCTTC
CDR3: CASIKGSSYNEQFF

J: TRBJ2-1
D: -
V: TRBV4-1
size: -
DNA: TGCGCCAGCAGCCAAGATTCTGGCGGGAACTACAATGAGCAGTTCTTC
CDR3: CASSQDSGGNYNEQFF

J: TRBJ2-3
D: TRBD2
V: TRBV28
size: -
DNA: TGTGCCAGCAGGAGACTAGCGGACAGCACAGATACGCAGTATTTT
CDR3: CASRRLADSTDTQYF

J: TRBJ2-7
D: -
V: TRBV19
size: -
DNA: TGTGCCAGTAGTATAGGGACAGCTAGCGAGCAGTACTTC
CDR3: CASSIGTASEQYF

J: TRBJ2-2
D: -
V: TRBV6-6
size: -
DNA: TGTGCCAGCAGTTACGCAGGCGCGAACACCGGGGAGCTGTTTTTT
CDR3: CASSYAGANTGELFF

J: TRBJ2-2
D: -
V: TRBV7-6
size: -
DNA: TGTGCCAGCAGCTCGCTAGCGCTCTCGAACACCGGGGAGCTGTTTTTT
CDR3: CASSSLALSNTGELFF

J: TRBJ2-3
D: -
V: TRBV6-1
size: -
DNA: TGTGCCAGCAGTGAAGAGATAAAACAGACGCAGTATTTT
CDR3: CASSEEIKQTQYF

J: TRBJ2-6
D: TRBD2
V: TRBV25-1
size: -
DNA: TGTGCCAGCAGTGGAGGAGGGCTAGCGGGCTCTGGGGCCAACGTCCTGACTTTC
CDR3: CASSGGGLAGSGANVLTF

J: TRBJ2-1
D: -
V: TRBV5-4
size: -
DNA: TGTGCCAGCAGCTCGCCCGGTTCCTTTGGAGAGCAGTTCTTC
CDR3: CASSSPGSFGEQFF

J: TRBJ1-1
D: TRBD1
V: TRBV27
size: -
DNA: TGTGCCAGCAGTTTCAGACAGGGGAAGAGCGCTGAAGCTTTCTTT
CDR3: CASSFRQGKSAEAFF

J: TRBJ2-1
D: TRBD2
V: TRBV5-1
size: -
DNA: TGCGCCAGCAGCTTGGACGGGACTAGCGGGGATGAGCAGTTCTTC
CDR3: CASSLDGTSGDEQFF

J: TRBJ2-6
D: -
V: TRBV6-1
size: -
DNA: TGTGCCAGCAGGCGACCAGGTGGGGCCAACGTCCTGACTTTC
CDR3: CASRRPGGANVLTF

J: TRBJ1-2
D: -
V: TRBV28
size: -
DNA: TGTGCCAGCAGTCGACCGGGGAAGGGGGGCTACACCTTC
CDR3: CASSRPGKGGYTF

J: TRBJ2-7
D: TRBD1
V: TRBV2
size: -
DNA: TGTGCCAGCAGTACGGGACAGGGAGTCTACGAGCAGTACTTC
CDR3: CASSTGQGVYEQYF

J: TRBJ1-3
D: -
V: TRBV21-1
size: -
DNA: TGTGCCAGCAGCAATCACCAGGGGGCTGGAAACACCATATATTTT
CDR3: CASSNHQGAGNTIYF

J: TRBJ1-2
D: TRBD1
V: TRBV30
size: -
DNA: TGTGCCTGGAGTCCCCAGGGGGCAGCGGGCTACACCTTC
CDR3: CAWSPQGAAGYTF